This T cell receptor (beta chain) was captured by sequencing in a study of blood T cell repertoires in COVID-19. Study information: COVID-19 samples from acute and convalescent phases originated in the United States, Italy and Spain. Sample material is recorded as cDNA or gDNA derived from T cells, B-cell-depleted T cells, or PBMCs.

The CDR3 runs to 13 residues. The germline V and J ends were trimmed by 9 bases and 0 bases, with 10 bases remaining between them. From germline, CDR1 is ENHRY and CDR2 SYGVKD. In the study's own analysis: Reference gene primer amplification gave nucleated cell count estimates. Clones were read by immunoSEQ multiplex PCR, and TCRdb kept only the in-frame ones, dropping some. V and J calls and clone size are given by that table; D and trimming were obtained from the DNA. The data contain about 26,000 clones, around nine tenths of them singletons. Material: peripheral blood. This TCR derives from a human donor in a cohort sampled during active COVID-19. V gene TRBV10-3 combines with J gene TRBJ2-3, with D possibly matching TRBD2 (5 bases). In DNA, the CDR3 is TGTGCCATAGAGGGCAGTAGCACAGATACGCAGTATTTT. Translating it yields CAIEGSSTDTQYF.